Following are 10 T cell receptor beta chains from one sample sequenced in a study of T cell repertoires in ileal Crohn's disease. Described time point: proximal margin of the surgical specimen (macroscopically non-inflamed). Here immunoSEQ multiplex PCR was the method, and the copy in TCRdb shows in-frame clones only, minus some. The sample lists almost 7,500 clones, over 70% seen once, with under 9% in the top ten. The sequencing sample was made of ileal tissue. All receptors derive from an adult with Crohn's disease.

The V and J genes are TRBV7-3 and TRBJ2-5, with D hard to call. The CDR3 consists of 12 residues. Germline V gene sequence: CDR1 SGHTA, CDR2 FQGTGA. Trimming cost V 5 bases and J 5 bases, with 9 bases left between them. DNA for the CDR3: TGTGCCAGCAGCCCGAATGGGGAGACCCAGTACTTC. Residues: CASSPNGETQYF.

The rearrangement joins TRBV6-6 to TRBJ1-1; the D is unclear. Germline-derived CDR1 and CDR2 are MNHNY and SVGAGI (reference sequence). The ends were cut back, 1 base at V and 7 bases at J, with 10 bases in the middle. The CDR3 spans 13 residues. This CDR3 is CASSYFQAYEAFF. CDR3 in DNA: TGTGCCAGCAGTTACTTTCAGGCTTATGAAGCTTTCTTT.

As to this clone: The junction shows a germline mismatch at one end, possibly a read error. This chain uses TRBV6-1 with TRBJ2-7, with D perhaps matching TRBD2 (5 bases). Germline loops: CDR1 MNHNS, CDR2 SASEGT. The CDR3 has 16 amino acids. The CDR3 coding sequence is TGTGCCAGCAGGGAAGAGGTGACCAGAGGACTGTACGAGCAGTACTTC. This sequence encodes CASREEVTRGLYEQYF.

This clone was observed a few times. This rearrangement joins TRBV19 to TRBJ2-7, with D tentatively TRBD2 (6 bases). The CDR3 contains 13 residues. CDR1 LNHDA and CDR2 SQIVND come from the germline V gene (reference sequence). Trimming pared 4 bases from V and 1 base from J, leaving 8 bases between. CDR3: CASSRGLSYEQYF. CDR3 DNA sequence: TGTGCCAGTAGTAGGGGACTTTCCTACGAGCAGTACTTC.

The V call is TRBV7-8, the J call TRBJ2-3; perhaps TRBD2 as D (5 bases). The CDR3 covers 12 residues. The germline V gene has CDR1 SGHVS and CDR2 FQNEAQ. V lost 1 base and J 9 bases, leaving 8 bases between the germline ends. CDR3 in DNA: TGTGCCAGCAGCTTAGAGGACTCGACGCAGTATTTT. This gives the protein CASSLEDSTQYF.

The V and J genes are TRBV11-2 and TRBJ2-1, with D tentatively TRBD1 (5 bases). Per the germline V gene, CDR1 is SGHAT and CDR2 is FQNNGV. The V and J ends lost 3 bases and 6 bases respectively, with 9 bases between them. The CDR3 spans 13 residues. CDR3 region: CASSFPRGNEQFF. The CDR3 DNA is TGTGCCAGCAGCTTCCCAAGGGGCAATGAGCAGTTCTTC.

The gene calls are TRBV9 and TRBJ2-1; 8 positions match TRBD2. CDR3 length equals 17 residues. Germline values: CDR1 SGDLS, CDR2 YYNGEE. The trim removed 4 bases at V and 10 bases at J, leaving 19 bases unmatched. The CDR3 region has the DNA TGTGCCAGCAGCTCGATCTCCGGGACTAGGAAGTCCGCCGAGCAGTTCTTC. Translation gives CASSSISGTRKSAEQFF.

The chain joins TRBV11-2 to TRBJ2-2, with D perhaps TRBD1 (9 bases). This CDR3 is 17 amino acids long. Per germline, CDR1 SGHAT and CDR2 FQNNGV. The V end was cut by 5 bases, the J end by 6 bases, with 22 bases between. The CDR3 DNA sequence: TGTGCCAGCAGCCCACAGGGGGCGGGAGGTTCCCCCGGGGAGCTGTTTTTT. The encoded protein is CASSPQGAGGSPGELFF.

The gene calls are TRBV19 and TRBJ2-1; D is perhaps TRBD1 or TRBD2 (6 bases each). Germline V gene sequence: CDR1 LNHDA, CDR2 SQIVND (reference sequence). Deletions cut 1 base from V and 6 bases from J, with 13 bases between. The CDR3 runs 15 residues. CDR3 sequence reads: CASSIGGGLVNEQFF. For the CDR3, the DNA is TGTGCCAGTAGTATAGGAGGGGGGCTAGTCAATGAGCAGTTCTTC.

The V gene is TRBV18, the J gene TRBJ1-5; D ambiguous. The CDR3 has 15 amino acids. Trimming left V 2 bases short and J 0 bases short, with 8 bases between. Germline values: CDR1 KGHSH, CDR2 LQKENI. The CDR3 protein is CASSPEHYSNQPQHF. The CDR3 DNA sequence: TGTGCCAGCTCACCAGAACACTATAGCAATCAGCCCCAGCATTTT. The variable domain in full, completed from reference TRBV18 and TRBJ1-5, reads NAGVMQNPRHLVRRRGQEARLRCSPMKGHSHVYWYRQLPEEGLKFMVYLQKENIIDESGMPKERFSAEFPKEGPSILRIQQVVRGDSAAYFCASSPEHYSNQPQHFGDGTRLSIL.